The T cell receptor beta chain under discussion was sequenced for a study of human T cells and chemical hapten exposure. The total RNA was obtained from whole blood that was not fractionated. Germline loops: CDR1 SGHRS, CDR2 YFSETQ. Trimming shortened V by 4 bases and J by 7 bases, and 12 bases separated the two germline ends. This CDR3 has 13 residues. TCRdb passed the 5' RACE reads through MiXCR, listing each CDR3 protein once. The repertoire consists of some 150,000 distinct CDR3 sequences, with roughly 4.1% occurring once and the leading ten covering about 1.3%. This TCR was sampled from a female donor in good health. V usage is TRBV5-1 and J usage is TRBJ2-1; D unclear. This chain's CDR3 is CASSTGRANEQFF. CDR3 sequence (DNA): TGCGCCAGCAGCACCGGACGAGCAAATGAGCAGTTCTTC.